This TCR beta chain was retrieved from a study of spatial heterogeneity in lung cancer. Overall study context: Strong correlation linked TCR transcript counts in tumor regions to a T cell module score derived from matched bulk RNA-seq.

TCRdb re-analysed the 5' RACE reads in MiXCR, keeping a single row per CDR3 protein. This sample has tens of thousands of distinct CDR3 sequences; approximately 4.8% occur once, and the top ten carry 9% to 10%. Germline V lookup: CDR1 SNHLY, CDR2 FYNNEI. The V end lost 8 bases, the J end lost 0 bases, and 25 bases lay between the germline ends. The CDR3 length is 18 residues. Study conclusions and caveats: Tumor mutation count correlated with how many alpha and beta TCRs expanded intratumorally. Counts of ubiquitous and regional expanded TCRs tracked ubiquitous and regional nonsynonymous mutations, respectively.

The sample's time point: sample taken at primary tumor resection. Sequencing was performed on whole RNA extracted from tumor and nontumor lung tissue, or from frozen PBMC, and the material was left unsorted. This clonotype was detected ten times or more. What it binds is unknown. The TCR originated in a male donor with early-stage non-small cell lung cancer. Sample: lung tumor tissue, taken at surgery. The V gene is TRBV2, the J gene TRBJ1-2; possible D gene TRBD1, 6 bases. The CDR3 spells CASSRTRDIRPPNYGYTF. CDR3 DNA: TGTGCCAGCTCCCGGACGAGGGACATAAGGCCCCCTAACTATGGCTACACCTTC.